The 26 T cell receptor beta chains below were found in one sample sequenced in a study of blood T cell repertoires in COVID-19. Generated by immunoSEQ multiplex PCR, the TCRdb table keeps only in-frame clones and is missing some. The data hold under 250,000 clones, with around 81% observed a single time. Sequencing used peripheral blood. The receptors here all came from a woman in her fifties or sixties with active or convalescent COVID-19.

This chain uses TRBV7-9 with TRBJ1-4; TRBD1 is a possible D gene (6 bases). This CDR3 is 14 amino acids long. V gave up 5 bases and J gave up 4 bases, with 11 bases separating them. Germline CDR1 and CDR2: SEHNR and FQNEAQ (reference sequence). CDR3 bases: TGTGCCAGCAGCCCCCCGGGACATAATGAAAAACTGTTTTTT. Its protein is CASSPPGHNEKLFF.

This chain joins TRBV7-6 and TRBJ1-4; 9 nucleotides match TRBD1. V lost 2 bases, J lost 6 bases, and 4 bases stayed unmatched. The CDR3 consists of 15 residues. Germline CDR1 and CDR2: SGHVS and FNYEAQ. CDR3 amino acids: CASSLFDRGDEKLFF. The DNA of the CDR3 is TGTGCCAGCAGCTTATTCGACAGGGGGGATGAAAAACTGTTTTTT.

This clone has a single count. CDR3 sequence reads: CATSDSNRGTPQHF. The CDR3 DNA is TGTGCCACCAGTGATTCTAACAGGGGTACGCCCCAGCATTTT. The rearrangement joins TRBV24-1 to TRBJ1-5; TRBD1 agrees at 7 bases. The CDR3 has 14 residues. J lost 9 bases, V lost 2 bases, and 6 bases had no gene match. From germline, CDR1 is KGHDR and CDR2 SFDVKD.

The chain employs TRBV6-1 and TRBJ1-2, with D tentatively TRBD1 (6 bases). V gave up 2 bases and J gave up 5 bases, with 15 bases separating them. There are 15 residues in the CDR3. CDR1 and CDR2 from the germline V gene are MNHNS and SASEGT. The CDR3: CASSETGQSTYGYTF. The CDR3 bases are TGTGCCAGCAGTGAAACTGGACAGTCCACGTATGGCTACACCTTC.

This chain links TRBV4-2 with TRBJ2-2; 8 bases agree with TRBD2. The CDR3 length is 18 residues. Germline V gene data show CDR1 as LGHNA and CDR2 as YNFKEQ. V trimming: 0 bases; J trimming: 0 bases; junction bases outside the gene matches: 6. CDR3 sequence (DNA): TGTGCCAGCAGCCAAGATATCCGAGCGGGAGCGAACACCGGGGAGCTGTTTTTT. This sequence encodes CASSQDIRAGANTGELFF.

J is TRBJ1-4 and V is TRBV30; D is unclear. The CDR3 loop spans 14 amino acids. Germline V gene lookup returns CDR1 GTSNPN and CDR2 SVGIG (reference sequence). V was clipped by 2 bases and J by 8 bases, with 15 bases between them. CDR3 bases: TGTGCCTGGAGTCGGCAAACTGGGAGGGAAAAACTGTTTTTT. It is translated as CAWSRQTGREKLFF.

This clone was detected a few times. V is TRBV5-1 and J is TRBJ2-3; a weak D match, TRBD2 (5 bases). The ends were cut back, 3 bases at V and 0 bases at J, with 17 bases in the middle. The CDR3 sequence is 17 residues long. Germline V CDR1 and CDR2: SGHRS, YFSETQ. As DNA, the CDR3 is TGCGCCAGCAGCTCCACCCCGAGGGTAGGGAGCACAGATACGCAGTATTTT. Residues: CASSSTPRVGSTDTQYF.

This clone was detected once. The V call is TRBV7-8, the J call TRBJ1-1; a possible D gene is TRBD1 (5 bases). Germline V gene sequence: CDR1 SGHVS, CDR2 FQNEAQ. This CDR3 contains 13 residues. Trimming removed 4 bases from V and 5 bases from J, with 11 bases in between. CDR3 loop: CASSSRRGTEAFF. The CDR3 region has the DNA TGTGCCAGCAGCTCCCGTCGGGGGACTGAAGCTTTCTTT.

This clone appeared once. Mismatch with germline at one junction end may stem from a read error. The chain is built from TRBV7-7 and TRBJ2-3, with 12 bases aligning to TRBD2. The CDR3 runs to 17 residues. CDR1 SSHAT and CDR2 FNYEAQ come from the germline V gene (reference sequence). The CDR3, as DNA: TGTGCTAGCAGCTTAGGGACTAGCGGGCTCCACTCAGATACGCAGTATTTT. It translates to CASSLGTSGLHSDTQYF.

Details on this clone: The same CDR3 also results from other DNA sequences found in this sample. The V call is TRBV28, the J call TRBJ2-2, with 7 bases lining up with TRBD1. Trimming took 3 bases from V and 2 from J; bases not matched to a gene: 6. The CDR3 contains 16 residues. The germline gives CDR1 MDHEN, CDR2 SYDVKM. For the CDR3, the DNA is TGTGCCAGCAGTTTTCTCGGGACAGCAAACACCGGGGAGCTGTTTTTT. Translated, it gives CASSFLGTANTGELFF. The full variable domain, in which reference TRBV28 and TRBJ2-2 provide the parts outside the CDR3, is DVKVTQSSRYLVKRTGEKVFLECVQDMDHENMFWYRQDPGLGLRLIYFSYDVKMKEKGDIPEGYSVSREKKERFSLILESASTNQTSMYLCASSFLGTANTGELFFGEGSRLTVL.

The rearrangement uses TRBV11-3 and TRBJ2-5; D is ambiguous. In germline, CDR1 is SGHNT, CDR2 YENEEA. This CDR3 region has 17 residues. V lost 5 bases and J lost 4, with 23 bases in between. The CDR3 loop reads CASSTILGEETAETQYF. CDR3 nucleotide sequence: TGTGCCAGCAGCACGATTTTAGGAGAAGAGACGGCAGAGACCCAGTACTTC.

This sequence joins TRBV18 and TRBJ2-7; TRBD1 aligns across 11 bases. There are 17 residues in the CDR3. Trimming took 6 bases from V and 5 from J; bases not matched to a gene: 15. The germline CDR1 and CDR2 sequences are KGHSH and LQKENI. CDR3 residues: CASSRVIRDRGIDEQYF. The DNA for the CDR3 is TGTGCCAGCTCGCGAGTTATCCGGGACAGGGGGATAGACGAGCAGTACTTC.

This rearrangement joins TRBV6-6 to TRBJ2-3; 9 bases fit TRBD1. This CDR3 has 17 amino acids. V lost 5 bases to trimming and J lost 2 bases; unmatched junction nucleotides: 11. Germline lookup yields CDR1 MNHNY and CDR2 SVGAGI (reference sequence). This chain's CDR3 is CASSRFPGQGDTDTQYF. DNA of the CDR3: TGTGCCAGCAGTAGATTTCCGGGACAGGGAGACACAGATACGCAGTATTTT.

The CDR3 spells CASSLGRGGARDQPQHF. CDR3 coding DNA: TGTGCCAGCAGCTTAGGAAGAGGAGGGGCCCGAGATCAGCCCCAGCATTTT. The V gene is TRBV11-2, the J gene TRBJ1-5; possibly TRBD1 for D (5 bases). Germline V lookup: CDR1 SGHAT, CDR2 FQNNGV. The CDR3 totals 17 residues. Trimming took off 1 base at V and 5 bases at J, with 18 bases between the two ends.

The chain has TRBV5-4 and TRBJ2-3; D unresolved. V lost 4 bases, J lost 0 bases, and 12 bases lay in between. The CDR3 is made up of 15 amino acids. Germline CDR1 SGHNT, CDR2 YYREEE (reference sequence). The CDR3 DNA sequence: TGTGCCAGCAGCCTAGACCTATCTAGCACAGATACGCAGTATTTT. Protein: CASSLDLSSTDTQYF.

CDR3 in DNA: TGTGCCAGCAGTGAAGCAAAGATCAGAGGCTACACCTTC. Residues: CASSEAKIRGYTF. The rearrangement links TRBV2 to TRBJ1-2; D ambiguous. From germline, CDR1 is SNHLY and CDR2 FYNNEI. This CDR3 is built from 13 residues. Trimming stripped 0 bases from V and 8 bases from J, with 10 bases between.

This clone was picked up a small number of times. The CDR3 DNA reads TGTGTAACCCATCGGACTCGCCGGGTCACAGATACGCAGTATTTT. It encodes CVTHRTRRVTDTQYF. V usage is TRBV2 and J usage is TRBJ2-3; maybe TRBD2 (5 bases). Germline V gives CDR1 SNHLY, CDR2 FYNNEI. This CDR3 region has 15 residues.

The V call is TRBV18, the J call TRBJ1-3; D possibly corresponds to TRBD1 (5 bases). This CDR3 is built from 14 residues. The V end was cut by 3 bases, the J end by 3 bases, with 9 bases between. Germline V gene data show CDR1 as KGHSH and CDR2 as LQKENI. CDR3 DNA: TGTGCCAGCTCACCCCGGGACTATGGAAACACCATATATTTT. It encodes CASSPRDYGNTIYF.

The J gene is TRBJ2-2, the V gene TRBV10-3; D remains ambiguous. Trimming left V 6 bases short and J 3 bases short, with 17 bases between. The CDR3 spans 16 residues. Germline assignment: CDR1 ENHRY and CDR2 SYGVKD. The CDR3 loop reads CAIRASGAGYTGELFF. The CDR3 region has the DNA TGTGCCATCAGGGCCAGTGGAGCCGGATACACCGGGGAGCTGTTTTTT.

The count of this clone is one. V usage is TRBV6-1 and J usage is TRBJ2-3; 8 nucleotides agree with TRBD1. This CDR3 spans 17 amino acids. Germline V gene sequence: CDR1 MNHNS, CDR2 SASEGT. The V gene end was trimmed by 4 bases and the J gene end by 0 bases; junction bases not matched to a gene: 9. This CDR3 reads CASSAGSGQASTDTQYF. Written as DNA, the CDR3 is TGTGCCAGCAGTGCTGGGTCGGGACAGGCCAGCACAGATACGCAGTATTTT.

The gene calls are TRBV24-1 and TRBJ2-1, with 14 bases matching TRBD2. With V trimmed by 1 base and J by 8 bases, 9 bases remained unmatched. The length of the CDR3 is 18 residues. Per the germline V gene, CDR1 is KGHDR and CDR2 is SFDVKD. CDR3 sequence (DNA): TGTGCCACCAGTGATTTAAAGGGGACTAGCGGGAGTCGGGATGAGCAGTTCTTC. Translated: CATSDLKGTSGSRDEQFF.

J is TRBJ2-7 and V is TRBV18; the D gene is possibly TRBD1 (6 bases). Germline loops: CDR1 KGHSH, CDR2 LQKENI. The length of the CDR3 is 15 residues. Trimming took 6 bases from V and 2 from J, leaving 17 bases between them. CDR3 loop: CASSRPQGPTYEQYV. The DNA for the CDR3 is TGTGCCAGCTCGCGTCCTCAGGGGCCCACCTACGAGCAGTACGTC.

The chain joins TRBV24-1 to TRBJ2-3; a weak D match, TRBD2 (5 bases). V lost 5 bases, J lost 3 bases, and 14 bases lay in between. CDR3 length: 15 amino acids. Germline V gene data show CDR1 as KGHDR and CDR2 as SFDVKD. The CDR3 DNA reads as TGTGCCACCAGTGTTCGAGCGGTCGGAACAGATACGCAGTATTTT. It yields the protein CATSVRAVGTDTQYF.

In its sample, this clone was seen a few times. V and J are TRBV27 and TRBJ2-2, with TRBD1 identical over 8 bases. The CDR3 is made up of 16 amino acids. Germline V gene lookup returns CDR1 MNHEY and CDR2 SMNVEV (reference sequence). Trimming removed 2 bases from V and 1 base from J; junction bases left unmatched: 3. CDR3 nucleotides: TGTGCCAGCAGTTTAGCAGGGGGCCAGAACACCGGGGAGCTGTTTTTT. Protein sequence: CASSLAGGQNTGELFF.

The chain carries TRBV10-3 and TRBJ2-1; TRBD1 agrees at 9 bases. The germline V gene encodes CDR1 ENHRY and CDR2 SYGVKD. V lost 5 bases to trimming and J lost 8 bases; unmatched junction nucleotides: 13. The CDR3 is made up of 16 amino acids. CDR3 loop: CAISPGLGQGGDEQFF. CDR3 sequence (DNA): TGTGCCATCAGTCCCGGTTTGGGACAGGGAGGCGATGAGCAGTTCTTC.

This chain uses TRBV13 with TRBJ1-1, with D possibly matching TRBD1 (6 bases). Trimming pared 1 base from V and 6 bases from J, leaving 15 bases between. Germline V gene data show CDR1 as PRHDT and CDR2 as FYEKMQ (reference sequence). The CDR3 covers 15 residues. CDR3 nucleotides: TGTGCCAGCAGCTTAGTCGGCAGGGGTGAGGCTGAAGCTTTCTTT. Encoded protein: CASSLVGRGEAEAFF.